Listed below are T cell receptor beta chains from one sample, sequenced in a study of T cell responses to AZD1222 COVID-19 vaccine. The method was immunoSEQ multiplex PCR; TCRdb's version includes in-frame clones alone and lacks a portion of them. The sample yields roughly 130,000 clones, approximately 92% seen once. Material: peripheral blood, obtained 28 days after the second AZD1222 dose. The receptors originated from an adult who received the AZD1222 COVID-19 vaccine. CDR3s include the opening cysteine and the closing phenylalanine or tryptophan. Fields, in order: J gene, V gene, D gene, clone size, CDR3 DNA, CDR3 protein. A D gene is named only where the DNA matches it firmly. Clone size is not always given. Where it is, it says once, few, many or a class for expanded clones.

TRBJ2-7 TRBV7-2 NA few TGTGCCAGCAGCTTAGGGGTCAGCTCCTACGAGCAGTACTTC CASSLGVSSYEQYF
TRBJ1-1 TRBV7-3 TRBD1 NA TGTGCCAGCAGCGCGACAGGGAGTACTGAAGCTTTCTTT CASSATGSTEAFF
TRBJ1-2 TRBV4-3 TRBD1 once TGCGCCAGCAGCCAAGCCGCTCTCCGGGACAGTTCTTATGGCTACACCTTC CASSQAALRDSSYGYTF
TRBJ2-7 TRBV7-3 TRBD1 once TGTGCCAGCAGCTTCACCGGGACAGGATACGAGCAGTACTTC CASSFTGTGYEQYF
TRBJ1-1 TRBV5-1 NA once TGCGCCAGCAGCGTGTCACAAATCGGCACTGAAGCTTTCTTT CASSVSQIGTEAFF
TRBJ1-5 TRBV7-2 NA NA TGTGCCAGCAGCTTAAAGGGTGGACACTCCAATCAGCCCCAGCATTTT CASSLKGGHSNQPQHF
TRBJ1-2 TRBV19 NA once TGTGCCAGTCGCGGGTCTGCTAACTATGGCTACACCTTC CASRGSANYGYTF
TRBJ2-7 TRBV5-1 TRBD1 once TGCGCCAGCACCACGGACAGGGGGGCAGGTCGGCAGTACTTC CASTTDRGAGRQYF
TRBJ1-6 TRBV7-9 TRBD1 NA TGTGCCAGCAGCACGGACAGGGGAAATTCACCCCTCCACTTT CASSTDRGNSPLHF
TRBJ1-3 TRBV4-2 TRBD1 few TGTGCCAGCAGCCTGGACAGGGTTGGAAACACCATATATTTT CASSLDRVGNTIYF
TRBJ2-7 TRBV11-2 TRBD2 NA TGTGCCAGCAGCTTTGGGACTAGCGGAATTTCCTACGAGCAGTACTTC CASSFGTSGISYEQYF
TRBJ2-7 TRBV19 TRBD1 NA TGTGCCAGTAGTGGCGGGACAGGGTTCTACGAGCAGTACTTC CASSGGTGFYEQYF
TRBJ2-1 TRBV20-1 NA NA TGCAGTGCCGGGATGGATGAGCAGTTCTTC CSAGMDEQFF
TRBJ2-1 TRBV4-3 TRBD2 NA TGCGCCAGCAGCCAGGAGACTAGCGGGAGGGTTTCATACAATGAGCAGTTCTTC CASSQETSGRVSYNEQFF
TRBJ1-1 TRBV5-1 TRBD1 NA TGCGCCAGCAGCTTTTTGGGGACAGGGAGGAGTGAAGCTTTCTTT CASSFLGTGRSEAFF
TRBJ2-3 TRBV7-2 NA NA TGTGCCAGCAGCTGGGGGGGCACAGATACGCAGTATTTT CASSWGGTDTQYF
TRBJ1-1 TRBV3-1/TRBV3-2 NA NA TGTGCCAGCAGCCTACTGGGGGTGAACACTGAAGCTTTCTTT CASSLLGVNTEAFF
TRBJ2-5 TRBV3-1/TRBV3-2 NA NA TGTGCCAGCTTCCAGGGGGGGGCAGCTCAAGAGACCCAGTACTTC CASFQGGAAQETQYF
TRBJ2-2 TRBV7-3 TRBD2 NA TGTGCCAGCAGCTTAGGCGGGAGGGGGACCGGGGAGCTGTTTTTT CASSLGGRGTGELFF
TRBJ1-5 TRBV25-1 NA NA TGTGCCAGCAGTGAATTCGAGGGTTGGCAGCCCCAGCATTTT CASSEFEGWQPQHF
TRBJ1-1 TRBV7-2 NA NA TGTGCCAGCAGCTTAAGGGGGGGCGAGGTCACTGAAGCTTTCTTT CASSLRGGEVTEAFF
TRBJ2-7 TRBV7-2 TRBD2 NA TGTGCCAGCAGCCCAACTAGCGGGACGTCCTACGAGCAGTACTTC CASSPTSGTSYEQYF
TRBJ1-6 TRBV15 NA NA TGTGCCACCAGAGCCCCGGGACGGATGCTTAATTCACCCCTCCACTTT CATRAPGRMLNSPLHF
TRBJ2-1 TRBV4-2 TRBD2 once TGTGCCAGCAGCCGGAATAGCGGGGGCCGAGGCAATGAGCAGTTCTTC CASSRNSGGRGNEQFF
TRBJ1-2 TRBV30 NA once TGTGCCTGGGCTTTAATGGTACGGGGCTACACCTTC CAWALMVRGYTF
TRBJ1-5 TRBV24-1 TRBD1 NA TGTGCCACCAGTGAGCAGGGGGCCAATCAGCCCCAGCATTTT CATSEQGANQPQHF
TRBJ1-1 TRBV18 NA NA TGTGCCAGCTCACCTAGGCAGATGAACACTGAAGCTTTCTTT CASSPRQMNTEAFF
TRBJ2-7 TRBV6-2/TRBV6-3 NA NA TGTGCCAGCAGTTACGGGCAGGTCACCTACGAGCAGTACTTC CASSYGQVTYEQYF
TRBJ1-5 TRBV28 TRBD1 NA TGTGCCAGCAGTCAACAGGGGGCCGGGAATCAGCCCCAGCATTTT CASSQQGAGNQPQHF
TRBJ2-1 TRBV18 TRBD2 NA TGTGCCAGCTCGCCCGGGACTAGCGGGAGGAGGCCGTCTGAGCAGTTCTTC CASSPGTSGRRPSEQFF
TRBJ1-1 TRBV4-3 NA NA TGCGCCAGCAGCCAAGAAATTAGGGAAGTGAACACTGAAGCTTTCTTT CASSQEIREVNTEAFF
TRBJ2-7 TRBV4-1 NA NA TGCGCCAGCAGCCAAGCGGCCGAGCAGTACTTC CASSQAAEQYF
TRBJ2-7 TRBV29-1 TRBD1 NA TGCAGCGTTGAATTAGGACAGGGGAGCTCCTACGAGCAGTACTTC CSVELGQGSSYEQYF
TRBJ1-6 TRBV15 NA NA TGTGCCACCAGCAGAGATGTGGGGGTATGGAATTCACCCCTCCACTTT CATSRDVGVWNSPLHF